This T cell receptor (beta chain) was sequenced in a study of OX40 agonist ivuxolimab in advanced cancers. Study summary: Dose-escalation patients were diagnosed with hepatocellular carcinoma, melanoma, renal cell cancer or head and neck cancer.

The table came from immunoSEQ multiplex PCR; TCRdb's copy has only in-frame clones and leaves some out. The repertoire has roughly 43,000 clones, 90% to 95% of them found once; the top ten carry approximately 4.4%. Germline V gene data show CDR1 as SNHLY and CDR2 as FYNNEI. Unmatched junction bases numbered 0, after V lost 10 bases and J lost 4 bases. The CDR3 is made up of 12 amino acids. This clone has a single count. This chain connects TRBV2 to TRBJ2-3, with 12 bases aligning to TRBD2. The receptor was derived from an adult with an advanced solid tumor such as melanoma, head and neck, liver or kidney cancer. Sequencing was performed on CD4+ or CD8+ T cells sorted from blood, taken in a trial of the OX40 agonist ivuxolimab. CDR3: CATSGGADTQYF. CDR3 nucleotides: TGTGCCACTAGCGGGGGGGCAGATACGCAGTATTTT. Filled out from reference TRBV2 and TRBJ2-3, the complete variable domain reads EPEVTQTPSHQVTQMGQEVILRCVPISNHLYFYWYRQILGQKVEFLVSFYNNEISEKSEIFDDQFSVERPDGSNFTLKIRSTKLEDSAMYFCATSGGADTQYFGPGTRLTVL.